The 13 T cell receptor beta chains presented below share a single source sample, sequenced in a study of cytomegalovirus exposure and HLA in healthy donors. Vbeta (60) and Jbeta (13) primers were used in the PCR. Clones were read by immunoSEQ multiplex PCR, and TCRdb kept only the in-frame ones, dropping some. The data hold 150,000 or so clones, with approximately 71% observed a single time. Sample: PBMCs. These receptors were taken from a girl aged 10 to 17 in good health and CMV-seronegative.

This clone has more than one count but fewer than ten. The rearrangement links TRBV27 to TRBJ1-5; TRBD1 might be the D (6 bases). Deletions cut 6 bases from V and 3 bases from J, with 15 bases between. Germline V gives CDR1 MNHEY, CDR2 SMNVEV (reference sequence). The CDR3 loop spans 15 amino acids. The CDR3 DNA reads as TGTGCCAGCAGGTCGGCAGGGGCGCCCAATCAGCCCCAGCATTTT. Amino acids: CASRSAGAPNQPQHF.

This chain links TRBV9 with TRBJ1-2, with no clear D. Trimming cost V 0 bases and J 3 bases, with 9 bases left between them. CDR1 and CDR2 (germline): SGDLS, YYNGEE. The CDR3 contains 14 residues. The CDR3 DNA follows: TGTGCCAGCAGCGTAGGGTCCTACCACTATGGCTACACCTTC. Its protein is CASSVGSYHYGYTF.

In DNA form, the CDR3 reads TGTGCCAGCAGCTCACCGAGATTGCCCTACGAGCAGTACTTC. The encoded protein is CASSSPRLPYEQYF. The V gene is TRBV7-9, the J gene TRBJ2-7; D is unresolved. V lost 4 bases and J lost 2, with 12 bases in between. The CDR3 covers 14 residues. In germline, CDR1 is SEHNR, CDR2 FQNEAQ (reference sequence).

In this sample, this clone turned up a few times. V is TRBV6-1 and J is TRBJ2-3, with TRBD2 matching over 11 bases. The CDR3 loop spans 14 amino acids. V was clipped by 10 bases and J by 3 bases; unmatched bases: 6. From germline, CDR1 is MNHNS and CDR2 SASEGT. The CDR3 bases are TGTGCCACCTTAGCGGGGGGGTTAACAGATACGCAGTATTTT. Its translation: CATLAGGLTDTQYF.

This clone has more than one count but fewer than ten. This rearrangement joins TRBV5-6 to TRBJ1-1, with 7 bases fitting TRBD1. CDR3 length equals 16 residues. Per the germline V gene, CDR1 is SGHDT and CDR2 is YYEEEE. Trimming cost V 4 bases and J 10 bases; bases outside gene matches: 19. This CDR3 reads CASSGQGEILEVLAFF. DNA of the CDR3: TGTGCCAGCAGCGGTCAGGGGGAGATCCTGGAGGTATTAGCTTTCTTT.

This chain joins TRBV7-8 and TRBJ1-1, with D maybe TRBD1 (6 bases). The CDR3 has 15 amino acids. Germline loops: CDR1 SGHVS, CDR2 FQNEAQ. V lost 4 bases, J lost 0 bases, and 12 bases lay in between. CDR3 nucleotide sequence: TGTGCCAGCAGCTATCAGGGGATCATGAACACTGAAGCTTTCTTT. Translating it yields CASSYQGIMNTEAFF.

The chain uses TRBV10-2 and TRBJ2-2, with 7 positions matching TRBD2. The CDR3 length is 14 residues. Germline values: CDR1 WSHSY, CDR2 SAAADI. V was clipped by 8 bases and J by 4 bases; unmatched bases: 7. The CDR3 loop reads CASGEGRGTGELFF. The CDR3 region has the DNA TGCGCCAGCGGCGAGGGGAGGGGCACCGGGGAGCTGTTTTTT.

In DNA, the CDR3 is TGTGCCAGCAACACCCTCCGGGAAAGGGGGTTTGGCTACACCTTC. Residues: CASNTLRERGFGYTF. The chain carries TRBV5-6 and TRBJ1-2, with D possibly being TRBD1 (6 bases). The CDR3 runs to 15 residues. V shed 6 bases and J shed 7 bases, with 22 bases lying between them. Germline assignment: CDR1 SGHDT and CDR2 YYEEEE. The full variable domain, completed using reference TRBV5-6 and TRBJ1-2, is DAGVTQSPTHLIKTRGQQVTLRCSPKSGHDTVSWYQQALGQGPQFIFQYYEEEERQRGNFPDRFSGHQFPNYSSELNVNALLLGDSALYLCASNTLRERGFGYTFGSGTRLTVV.

The chain recombines TRBV7-8 with TRBJ1-4; TRBD1 is a possible D gene (5 bases). Germline V gives CDR1 SGHVS, CDR2 FQNEAQ. Trimming pared 1 base from V and 6 bases from J, leaving 9 bases between. CDR3 length: 14 residues. The CDR3 here is CASSLVTGDEKLFF. Written as DNA, the CDR3 is TGTGCCAGCAGCTTAGTGACGGGGGATGAAAAACTGTTTTTT.

The chain recombines TRBV19 with TRBJ1-5; D unclear. Trimming removed 8 bases at V and 4 bases at J, with 15 bases between. This CDR3 contains 14 residues. CDR1 LNHDA and CDR2 SQIVND come from the germline V gene (reference sequence). The CDR3 loop reads CASLEGRGNQPQHF. Written as DNA, the CDR3 is TGTGCCAGTTTGGAAGGGAGAGGAAATCAGCCCCAGCATTTT.

This clone came up a few times. The chain is built from TRBV6-1 and TRBJ2-7, with 7 bases lining up with TRBD1. Trimming cost V 9 bases and J 4 bases; bases outside gene matches: 3. CDR1 is MNHNS and CDR2 is SASEGT in the germline V gene. This CDR3 contains 11 residues. The CDR3 reads CASRQGYEQYF. CDR3 sequence (DNA): TGTGCCAGTCGACAGGGTTACGAGCAGTACTTC.

This clone has just one count. The chain is built from TRBV18 and TRBJ2-5; D not certain. Per the germline V gene, CDR1 is KGHSH and CDR2 is LQKENI. The CDR3 spans 14 residues. Trimming stripped 0 bases from V and 1 base from J, with 6 bases between. CDR3 nucleotide sequence: TGTGCCAGCTCACCACCCAATTTCCAAGAGACCCAGTACTTC. This sequence encodes CASSPPNFQETQYF.

In DNA, the CDR3 is TGTGCCAGTGGGGAGACTGGCTATGGCTACACCTTC. Translated, it gives CASGETGYGYTF. The genes are TRBV2 and TRBJ1-2; no definite D call. Deletions cut 9 bases from V and 4 bases from J, with 12 bases between. Germline V gene sequence: CDR1 SNHLY, CDR2 FYNNEI. CDR3 size: 12 residues.